The 3 T cell receptor beta chains presented below share a single source sample, sequenced in a study of blood T cell repertoires in COVID-19. Only in-frame clones appear in the TCRdb table, and some are missing; sequencing was by immunoSEQ multiplex PCR. The sample gives around 250,000 clones, about 89% of which show up once; about 1.6% is in the top ten. Sequences were obtained from peripheral blood. These receptors originate from a woman aged 55-69 years who had recovered from COVID-19.

The V and J genes are TRBV6-5 and TRBJ2-3; TRBD1 matches at 8 bases. Germline V gene data show CDR1 as MNHEY and CDR2 as SVGAGI. V shed 0 bases and J 9 bases; nucleotides not matched to a gene: 11. There are 16 residues in the CDR3. CDR3 protein: CASSYSSSQGVVTQYF. The CDR3, as DNA: TGTGCCAGCAGTTACTCGAGTTCACAGGGGGTGGTCACGCAGTATTTT.

V usage is TRBV29-1 and J usage is TRBJ2-1, with TRBD2 identical over 11 bases. V was pared by 4 bases and J by 5 bases, with 7 bases of the junction left unmatched. Germline assignment: CDR1 SQVTM and CDR2 ANQGSEA. This CDR3 contains 15 residues. CDR3 in amino acids: CSVGTSGGFDNEQFF. CDR3 sequence (DNA): TGCAGCGTTGGAACTAGCGGGGGATTCGACAATGAGCAGTTCTTC.

The chain combines TRBV6-5 with TRBJ2-3; TRBD2 might be the D (5 bases). CDR3 length equals 13 residues. Trimming took 6 bases from V and 5 from J, leaving 12 bases between them. Looked up from germline, CDR1 is MNHEY and CDR2 is SVGAGI. CDR3 DNA sequence: TGTGCCAGCAGCAGTCCCCGGGGAGATACGCAGTATTTT. This gives the protein CASSSPRGDTQYF.